A single T cell receptor beta chain is shown here with its context. These data are taken from a study of shared clonotypes between healthy human individuals. The method was immunoSEQ multiplex PCR; TCRdb's version includes in-frame clones alone and lacks a portion of them. The sample lists roughly 2,300,000 clones, 85% to 95% occurring once. Germline CDR1 is SQVTM and CDR2 is ANQGSEA. CDR3 length: 13 amino acids. Trimming stripped 7 bases from V and 4 bases from J, with 16 bases between. This TCR came from a man younger than 30 in good health. Some clones in this sample may be carry-over from other donors' samples. Input material: naive CD4+ T cells from PBMCs. Subset reported: CD45RA+ positively selected. This chain links TRBV29-1 with TRBJ1-2; perhaps TRBD1 as D (6 bases). The CDR3 loop reads CSAGGQGGYGYTF. DNA for the CDR3: TGCAGCGCCGGGGGGCAAGGGGGCTATGGCTACACCTTC.